This T cell receptor beta chain was sequenced for a study of TIL therapy for anti-PD-1-resistant metastatic lung cancer. Study-level background: Median patient age was nearly 55, ranging 38-75 years.

Sequencing used immunoSEQ v3. Assay used: immunoSEQ multiplex PCR; TCRdb lists only in-frame clones, some missing. The data show under 65,000 clones, 75% to 85% seen once. Trimming cost V 7 bases and J 5 bases, with 17 bases left between them. Germline CDR1 reads SGHTA; CDR2 reads FQGNSA. There are 15 residues in the CDR3. Stated time point: pre-treatment sample, taken before nivolumab and TIL therapy. This clone was found once. The chain is built from TRBV7-2 and TRBJ2-2; D possibly uses TRBD1 or TRBD2 (5 bases each). This clonotype was sampled from a person aged 25-80 years with non-small cell lung cancer. The sample consisted of blood, taken at baseline. For the CDR3, the DNA is TGTGCCAGCAACTCCGGTGGGGGTAGGACCGGGGAGCTGTTTTTT. Its translation is CASNSGGGRTGELFF.